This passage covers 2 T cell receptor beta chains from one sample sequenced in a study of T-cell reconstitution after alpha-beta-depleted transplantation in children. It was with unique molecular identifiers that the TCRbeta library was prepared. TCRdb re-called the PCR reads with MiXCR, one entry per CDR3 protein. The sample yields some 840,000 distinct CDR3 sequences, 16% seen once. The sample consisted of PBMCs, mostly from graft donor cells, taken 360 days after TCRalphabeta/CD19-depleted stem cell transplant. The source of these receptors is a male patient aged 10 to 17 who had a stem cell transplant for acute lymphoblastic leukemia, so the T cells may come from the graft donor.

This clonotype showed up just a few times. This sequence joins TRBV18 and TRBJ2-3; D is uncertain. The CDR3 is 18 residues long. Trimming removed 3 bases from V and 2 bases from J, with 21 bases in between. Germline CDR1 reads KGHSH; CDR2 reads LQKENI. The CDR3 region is CASSPEISPLTNTDTQYF. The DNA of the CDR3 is TGTGCCAGCTCACCCGAAATTTCACCTCTCACTAACACAGATACGCAGTATTTT.

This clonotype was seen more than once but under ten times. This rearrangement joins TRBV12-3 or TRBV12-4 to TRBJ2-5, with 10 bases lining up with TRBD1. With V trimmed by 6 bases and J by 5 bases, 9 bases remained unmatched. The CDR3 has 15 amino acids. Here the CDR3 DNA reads TGTGCCAGCAGCCGCCGGACAGGGGGAGTGGAGACCCAGTACTTC. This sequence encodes CASSRRTGGVETQYF.